This is a list of T cell receptor beta chains from one sample in a study of cytomegalovirus exposure and HLA in healthy donors. The table came from immunoSEQ multiplex PCR; TCRdb's copy has only in-frame clones and leaves some out. The repertoire includes around 190,000 clones, about 77% of them detected once, and under 3% sits in the top ten. The source material was PBMCs. The receptors derive from a woman younger than 45 in good health and CMV-seronegative. CDR3s include the opening cysteine and the closing phenylalanine or tryptophan. Fields, in order: V gene, D gene, CDR3 length, clone size, J gene, CDR3 protein, CDR3 DNA. A D gene is named only where the DNA matches it firmly. Size is omitted from some rows. Given values are once, few, many or a class for expanded clones.

v_call: TRBV5-1
d_call: TRBD2
cdr3_length: 14
clone_size: -
j_call: TRBJ2-1
cdr3_aa: CASSSAGTTNEQFF
cdr3_nt: TGCGCCAGCAGCTCGGCCGGGACTACCAATGAGCAGTTCTTC

v_call: TRBV30
d_call: TRBD2
cdr3_length: 12
clone_size: -
j_call: TRBJ2-7
cdr3_aa: CAWKRESYEQYF
cdr3_nt: TGTGCCTGGAAGCGGGAGTCTTACGAGCAGTACTTC

v_call: TRBV5-1
d_call: -
cdr3_length: 13
clone_size: -
j_call: TRBJ2-7
cdr3_aa: CASSPGNSYEQYF
cdr3_nt: TGCGCCAGCAGCCCCGGGAACTCCTACGAGCAGTACTTC

v_call: TRBV5-6
d_call: TRBD1
cdr3_length: 19
clone_size: once
j_call: TRBJ2-1
cdr3_aa: CASSFQPGTGKFDYNEQFF
cdr3_nt: TGTGCCAGCAGCTTCCAACCCGGGACAGGGAAATTCGACTACAATGAGCAGTTCTTC

v_call: TRBV5-1
d_call: -
cdr3_length: 16
clone_size: -
j_call: TRBJ2-7
cdr3_aa: CASSLGVASRTYEQYF
cdr3_nt: TGCGCCAGCAGCTTGGGGGTAGCCAGTAGGACCTACGAGCAGTACTTC

v_call: TRBV5-6
d_call: TRBD1
cdr3_length: 16
clone_size: once
j_call: TRBJ2-1
cdr3_aa: CASSLAAGQVYNEQFF
cdr3_nt: TGTGCCAGCAGCTTGGCCGCGGGACAGGTCTACAATGAGCAGTTCTTC

v_call: TRBV15
d_call: -
cdr3_length: 17
clone_size: -
j_call: TRBJ1-1
cdr3_aa: CATSRDRALRANTEAFF
cdr3_nt: TGTGCCACCAGCAGAGATCGAGCTCTGAGGGCGAACACTGAAGCTTTCTTT

v_call: TRBV7-7
d_call: TRBD1
cdr3_length: 15
clone_size: -
j_call: TRBJ2-1
cdr3_aa: CASSQGQGARLEQFF
cdr3_nt: TGTGCCAGCAGCCAAGGACAGGGGGCCCGCCTTGAGCAGTTCTTC

v_call: TRBV29-1
d_call: TRBD1
cdr3_length: 15
clone_size: -
j_call: TRBJ2-3
cdr3_aa: CSVGSGQGLTDTQYF
cdr3_nt: TGCAGCGTTGGGTCGGGACAGGGCCTCACAGATACGCAGTATTTT

v_call: TRBV19
d_call: -
cdr3_length: 14
clone_size: -
j_call: TRBJ1-4
cdr3_aa: CASSMRGAYEKLFF
cdr3_nt: TGTGCCAGTAGTATGCGGGGGGCCTACGAAAAACTGTTTTTT

v_call: TRBV10-3
d_call: TRBD1
cdr3_length: 14
clone_size: -
j_call: TRBJ2-2
cdr3_aa: CAIRGTGGSGELFF
cdr3_nt: TGTGCCATCAGGGGGACAGGGGGCTCGGGGGAGCTGTTTTTT

v_call: TRBV6-5
d_call: -
cdr3_length: 14
clone_size: -
j_call: TRBJ1-2
cdr3_aa: CASSQDGLGYGYTF
cdr3_nt: TGTGCCAGCAGCCAGGACGGACTGGGCTATGGCTACACCTTC

v_call: TRBV5-3
d_call: TRBD1
cdr3_length: 14
clone_size: -
j_call: TRBJ1-5
cdr3_aa: CAIRDREAGQPQHF
cdr3_nt: TGTGCCATCCGTGACAGGGAAGCGGGTCAGCCCCAGCATTTT

v_call: TRBV5-1
d_call: -
cdr3_length: 15
clone_size: -
j_call: TRBJ2-1
cdr3_aa: CASSLEENSYNEQFF
cdr3_nt: TGCGCCAGCAGTTTGGAGGAGAACTCCTACAATGAGCAGTTCTTC

v_call: TRBV19
d_call: TRBD2
cdr3_length: 14
clone_size: -
j_call: TRBJ2-7
cdr3_aa: CASSSFSGSGEQYF
cdr3_nt: TGTGCCAGTAGTTCCTTTAGCGGGAGTGGCGAGCAGTACTTC

v_call: TRBV6-6
d_call: -
cdr3_length: 12
clone_size: -
j_call: TRBJ1-4
cdr3_aa: CASTGRAEKLFF
cdr3_nt: TGTGCCAGTACAGGTCGGGCTGAAAAACTGTTTTTT